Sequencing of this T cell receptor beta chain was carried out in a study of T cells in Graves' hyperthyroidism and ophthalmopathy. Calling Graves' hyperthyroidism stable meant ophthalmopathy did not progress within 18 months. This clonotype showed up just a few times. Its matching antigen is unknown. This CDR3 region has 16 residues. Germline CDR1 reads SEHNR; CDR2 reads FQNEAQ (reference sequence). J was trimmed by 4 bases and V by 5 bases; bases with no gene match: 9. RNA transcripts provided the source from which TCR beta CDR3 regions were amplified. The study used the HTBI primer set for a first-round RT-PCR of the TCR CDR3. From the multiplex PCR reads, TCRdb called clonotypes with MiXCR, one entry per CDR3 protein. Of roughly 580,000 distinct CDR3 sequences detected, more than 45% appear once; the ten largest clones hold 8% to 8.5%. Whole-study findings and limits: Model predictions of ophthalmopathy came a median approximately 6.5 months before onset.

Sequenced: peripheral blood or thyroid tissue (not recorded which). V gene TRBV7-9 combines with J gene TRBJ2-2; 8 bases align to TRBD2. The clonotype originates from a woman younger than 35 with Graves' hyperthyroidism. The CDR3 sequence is CASSQEAAGATGELFF. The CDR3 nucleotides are TGTGCCAGCAGCCAAGAGGCAGCGGGAGCCACCGGGGAGCTGTTTTTT.